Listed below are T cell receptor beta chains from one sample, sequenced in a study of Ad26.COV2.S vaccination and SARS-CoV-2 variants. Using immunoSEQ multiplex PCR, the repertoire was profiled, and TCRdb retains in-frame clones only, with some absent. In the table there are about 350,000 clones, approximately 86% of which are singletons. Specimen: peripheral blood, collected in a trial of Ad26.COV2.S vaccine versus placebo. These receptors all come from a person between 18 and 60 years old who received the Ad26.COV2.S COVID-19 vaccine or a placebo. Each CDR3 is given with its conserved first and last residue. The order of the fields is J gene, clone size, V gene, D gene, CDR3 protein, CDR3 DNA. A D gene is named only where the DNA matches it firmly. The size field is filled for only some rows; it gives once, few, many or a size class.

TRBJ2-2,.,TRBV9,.,CASSPHTGELFF,TGTGCCAGCAGTCCCCACACCGGGGAGCTGTTTTTT
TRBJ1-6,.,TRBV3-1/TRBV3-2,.,CASSQERETPLHF,TGTGCCAGCAGCCAAGAAAGAGAGACACCCCTCCACTTT
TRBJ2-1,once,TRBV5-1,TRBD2,CASSSSGGSYNEQFF,TGCGCCAGCAGCTCGAGCGGGGGCTCCTACAATGAGCAGTTCTTC
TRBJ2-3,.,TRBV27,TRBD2,CASSSRLAGIGSADTQYF,TGTGCCAGCAGTTCGAGACTAGCGGGCATTGGTAGTGCAGATACGCAGTATTTT
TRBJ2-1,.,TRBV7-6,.,CASSSTGVQPNNEQFF,TGTGCCAGCAGCTCAACGGGCGTCCAGCCTAACAATGAGCAGTTCTTC
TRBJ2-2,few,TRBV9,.,CASSRVPRGTGELFF,TGTGCCAGCAGCCGTGTACCCAGAGGCACCGGGGAGCTGTTTTTT
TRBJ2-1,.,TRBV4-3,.,CASSQERGGAFNEQFF,TGCGCCAGCAGCCAAGAGAGGGGGGGGGCCTTCAATGAGCAGTTCTTC
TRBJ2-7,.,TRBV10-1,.,CASSEYQAYEQYF,TGCGCCAGCAGTGAGTACCAGGCCTACGAGCAGTACTTC
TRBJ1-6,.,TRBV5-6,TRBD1,CASSHRGGRYNSPLHF,TGTGCCAGCAGCCACAGGGGAGGGAGATATAATTCACCCCTCCACTTT
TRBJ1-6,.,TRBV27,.,CASSLNRYSYNSPLHF,TGTGCCAGCAGTTTAAACAGATACTCCTATAATTCACCCCTCCACTTT
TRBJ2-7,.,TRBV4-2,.,CASSQDWRDEQYF,TGTGCCAGCAGCCAAGATTGGCGGGACGAGCAGTACTTC
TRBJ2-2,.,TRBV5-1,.,CASSLRAAEGGELFF,TGCGCCAGCAGCTTGCGCGCGGCCGAGGGAGGGGAGCTGTTTTTT
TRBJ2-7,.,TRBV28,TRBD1,CASSSSTGAQVYEQYF,TGTGCCAGCAGTTCAAGCACAGGGGCGCAAGTCTACGAGCAGTACTTC
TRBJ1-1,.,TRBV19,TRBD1,CASSMTVQGDTEAFF,TGTGCCAGTAGTATGACCGTTCAGGGGGACACTGAAGCTTTCTTT
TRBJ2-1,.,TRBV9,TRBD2,CASSVGLATYNEQFF,TGTGCCAGCAGCGTAGGACTAGCTACCTACAATGAGCAGTTCTTC
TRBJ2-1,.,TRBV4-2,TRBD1,CASSQADRGLYNEQFF,TGTGCCAGCAGCCAAGCAGACAGGGGGCTCTACAATGAGCAGTTCTTC
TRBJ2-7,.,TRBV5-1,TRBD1,CASSFRDRDEQYF,TGCGCCAGCAGCTTCCGGGACAGGGACGAGCAGTACTTC
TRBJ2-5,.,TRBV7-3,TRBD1,CASSIQGARETQYF,TGTGCCAGCAGCATACAGGGGGCCCGAGAGACCCAGTACTTC
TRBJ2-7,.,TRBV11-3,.,CASSSIDKPYEQYF,TGTGCCAGCAGCTCAATCGACAAACCGTACGAGCAGTACTTC
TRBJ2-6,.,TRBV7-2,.,CASSLRGQLSGANVLTF,TGTGCCAGCAGCTTAAGGGGACAACTCTCTGGGGCCAACGTCCTGACTTTC
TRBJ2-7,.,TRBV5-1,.,CASSLDTRGGQYF,TGCGCCAGCAGCTTGGATACTAGAGGCGGGCAGTACTTC
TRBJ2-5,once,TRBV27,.,CASSLWGTGFQETQYF,TGTGCCAGCAGTTTATGGGGGACGGGATTCCAAGAGACCCAGTACTTC
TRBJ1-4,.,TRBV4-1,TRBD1,CASSQGARGGYEKLFF,TGCGCCAGCAGCCAAGGCGCCAGGGGGGGGTATGAAAAACTGTTTTTT
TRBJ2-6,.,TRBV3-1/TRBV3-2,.,CASSPNSVSGANVLTF,TGTGCCAGCAGTCCCAACAGCGTCTCTGGGGCCAACGTCCTGACTTTC
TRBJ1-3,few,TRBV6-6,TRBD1,CASSYSRDRVENF,TGTGCCAGCAGTTACTCAAGAGACAGGGTTGAAAATTTT
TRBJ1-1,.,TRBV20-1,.,CSAIRNTEAFF,TGCAGTGCTATAAGGAACACTGAAGCTTTCTTT
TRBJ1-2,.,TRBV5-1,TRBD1,CASSLEQGTRYTF,TGCGCCAGCAGCCTGGAACAGGGGACGCGCTACACCTTC
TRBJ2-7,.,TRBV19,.,CASSIRRGEQYF,TGTGCCAGTAGTATACGTCGAGGCGAGCAGTACTTC
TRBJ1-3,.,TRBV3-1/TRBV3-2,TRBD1,CASSQEGAGGRNTIYF,TGTGCCAGCAGCCAAGAGGGGGCAGGGGGGAGAAACACCATATATTTT
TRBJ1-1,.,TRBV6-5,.,CASSPIDKNTEAFF,TGTGCCAGCAGTCCTATCGACAAGAACACTGAAGCTTTCTTT
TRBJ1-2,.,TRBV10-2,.,CASSGGRRAEYGYTF,TGCGCCAGCAGTGGCGGCAGACGAGCAGAATATGGCTACACCTTC
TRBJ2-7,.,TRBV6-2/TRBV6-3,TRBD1,CASSRGTGNYEQYF,TGTGCCAGCAGTAGGGGGACAGGGAACTACGAGCAGTACTTC
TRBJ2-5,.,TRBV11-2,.,CASSLVVGEETQYF,TGTGCCAGCAGCTTAGTGGTCGGGGAAGAGACCCAGTACTTC
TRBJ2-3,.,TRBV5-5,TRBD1,CASLRQGRSTDTQYF,TGTGCCAGCCTCCGACAGGGGAGGAGTACAGATACGCAGTATTTT
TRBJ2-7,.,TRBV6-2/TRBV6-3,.,CASSYPVPGHLTYEQYF,TGTGCCAGCAGTTACCCCGTCCCGGGACACCTGACCTACGAGCAGTACTTC
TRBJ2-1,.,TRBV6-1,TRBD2,CASSEQASGNNEQFF,TGTGCCAGCAGTGAACAGGCTAGCGGAAACAATGAGCAGTTCTTC
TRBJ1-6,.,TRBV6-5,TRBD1,CASSSGTGNSPLHF,TGTGCCAGCAGCTCCGGGACAGGCAACTCACCCCTCCACTTT
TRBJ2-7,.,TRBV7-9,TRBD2,CASSLAGTSRNEQYF,TGTGCCAGCAGCTTAGCCGGGACTAGCCGCAACGAGCAGTACTTC
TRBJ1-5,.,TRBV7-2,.,CASSLYDQPQHF,TGTGCCAGCAGCTTATACGATCAGCCCCAGCATTTT
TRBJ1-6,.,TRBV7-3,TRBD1,CASSWGPPGGDSPLHF,TGTGCCAGCAGCTGGGGGCCTCCAGGGGGCGATTCACCCCTCCACTTT
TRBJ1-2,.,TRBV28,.,CASSSPPRVDSYTF,TGTGCCAGCAGTTCACCCCCTAGGGTGGATAGCTACACCTTC
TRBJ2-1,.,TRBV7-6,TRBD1,CASSFDYRGDEQFF,TGTGCCAGCAGCTTTGATTACAGGGGGGACGAGCAGTTCTTC
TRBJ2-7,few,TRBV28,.,CASSFPGPYEQYF,TGTGCCAGCAGTTTCCCTGGGCCCTACGAGCAGTACTTC
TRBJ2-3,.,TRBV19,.,CASSRNKPSTDTQYF,TGTGCCAGTAGCCGGAACAAACCAAGCACAGATACGCAGTATTTT
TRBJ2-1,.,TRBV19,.,CASSKQEYNNEQFF,TGTGCCAGTAGTAAGCAAGAATACAACAATGAGCAGTTCTTC
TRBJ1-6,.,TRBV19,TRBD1,CASRDRENSPLHF,TGTGCCAGCAGGGACAGGGAAAATTCACCCCTCCACTTT
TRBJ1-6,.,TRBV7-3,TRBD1,CASRRDSWNSPLHF,TGTGCCAGCAGGCGGGACAGTTGGAATTCACCCCTCCACTTT
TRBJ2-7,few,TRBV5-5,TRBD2,CASSLARGDYEQYF,TGTGCCAGCAGCTTGGCTCGGGGGGACTACGAGCAGTACTTC
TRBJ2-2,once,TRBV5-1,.,CASSLVESGTGELFF,TGCGCCAGCAGCTTGGTTGAATCGGGCACCGGGGAGCTGTTTTTT